These 17 T cell receptor beta chains share one sample of origin, sequenced in a study of low-dose radiotherapy and immunotherapy resistance in tumors. Time point described: after trial treatment. Treatment specified: LDRT plus nivolumab, ipilimumab, low-dose cyclophosphamide and aspirin (RACIN trial). First-strand cDNA relied on TRAV- and TRBV-specific primers spanning alpha and beta chains. With a constant-region primer and a V-primer adapter, TCRs were subjected to 20 PCR cycles of amplification. TCRdb itself ran the reads through MiXCR, one entry per CDR3 protein. The sample consists of some 46,000 distinct CDR3 sequences, under 30% of them appearing once. Sequencing was performed on PBMCs, taken after low-dose radiotherapy plus immunotherapy. The source of these receptors is a male donor with prostate cancer.

The chain couples TRBV7-8 to TRBJ1-2; no firm D call. V lost 3 bases, J lost 4 bases, and 12 bases lay in between. The CDR3 has 14 residues. Germline CDR1 and CDR2: SGHVS and FQNEAQ. The CDR3 DNA sequence: TGTGCCAGCAGCTTTCTGTCCGAGGCCTATGGCTACACCTTC. This sequence encodes CASSFLSEAYGYTF. Drawing the rest from reference TRBV7-8 and TRBJ1-2, the complete variable domain is GAGVSQSPRYKVAKRGQDVALRCDPISGHVSLFWYQQALGQGPEFLTYFQNEAQLDKSGLPSDRFFAERPEGSVSTLKIQRTQQEDSAVYLCASSFLSEAYGYTFGSGTRLTVV.

The genes are TRBV6-1 and TRBJ2-1, with TRBD2 matching over 9 bases. Per the germline V gene, CDR1 is MNHNS and CDR2 is SASEGT. The CDR3 is made up of 15 amino acids. Losses at the gene ends were 4 bases for V and 6 bases for J; bases not matched to a gene: 7. Here the CDR3 DNA reads TGTGCCAGCAGTGGACGACTAGCGGCCGGCAATGAGCAGTTCTTC. This codes for CASSGRLAAGNEQFF.

There are a few counts of this clonotype. The V call is TRBV6-5, the J call TRBJ2-5, with 8 nucleotides matching TRBD2. CDR3 size: 17 residues. V shed 6 bases and J 3 bases; nucleotides not matched to a gene: 15. Germline V gene data show CDR1 as MNHEY and CDR2 as SVGAGI. The CDR3 loop reads CASRHLEGSGVKETQYF. DNA for the CDR3: TGTGCCAGCAGACACCTCGAAGGTAGCGGGGTTAAAGAGACCCAGTACTTC.

This clonotype has only a few counts. A far larger clone is just one base off, so this is likely a read error. The chain joins TRBV6-8 to TRBJ2-1; a possible D gene is TRBD2 (6 bases). The CDR3 is 12 amino acids. Germline V gene data show CDR1 as MNHGY and CDR2 as SAAAGT. V was clipped by 10 bases and J by 10 bases, with 17 bases between them. CDR3: CATRRETGEQFF. CDR3 nucleotides: TGTGCCACCCGCCGGGAGACGGGCGAGCAGTTCTTC.

This clonotype was recorded at least ten times. J is TRBJ2-3 and V is TRBV11-1; TRBD2 is a possible D gene (5 bases). Between the trimmed V and J ends, which lost 7 bases and 0 bases, there was a span of 17 bases. Per the germline V gene, CDR1 is SGHAT and CDR2 is FQDESV (reference sequence). The CDR3 length is 16 residues. For the CDR3, the DNA is TGTGCCAGCACCCTGGACTGGGAGACTAGCACAGATACGCAGTATTTT. It is translated as CASTLDWETSTDTQYF.

This clonotype was seen ten or more times. The rearrangement links TRBV24-1 to TRBJ2-2, with 11 bases matching TRBD1. Germline V CDR1 and CDR2: KGHDR, SFDVKD. Unmatched junction bases numbered 5, after V lost 10 bases and J lost 5 bases. The CDR3 totals 14 residues. For the CDR3, the DNA is TGTGCCACAATGGGACAGGGGGTTACCGGGGAGCTGTTTTTT. Its protein product is CATMGQGVTGELFF.

This clonotype appeared many times. V gene TRBV10-2 combines with J gene TRBJ2-2, with D perhaps being TRBD1 or TRBD2 (6 bases each). Germline CDR1 and CDR2: WSHSY and SAAADI. The CDR3 is 15 amino acids. V shed 3 bases and J shed 3 bases, with 11 bases lying between them. CDR3 nucleotide sequence: TGCGCCAGCAGTGACGAGGGGGGTCACACCGGGGAGCTGTTTTTT. Its protein product is CASSDEGGHTGELFF.

This clonotype was counted at least ten times. The CDR3 DNA reads as TGTGCCAGCAGTGGACAAGAAGAGACCCAGTACTTC. Protein: CASSGQEETQYF. The chain uses TRBV28 and TRBJ2-5; TRBD1 might be the D (5 bases). This CDR3 contains 12 residues. The V end was cut by 5 bases, the J end by 3 bases, with 7 bases between. Germline values: CDR1 MDHEN, CDR2 SYDVKM.

This clonotype was seen ten or more times. The gene calls are TRBV21-1 and TRBJ2-7; the table's D call TRBD2 went unverified against the DNA. TRBV21-1 is given as a pseudogene. The CDR3 loop spans 14 amino acids. CDR3 coding DNA: TGTGCCAGCAGCAGAGGGAGTCCCTCCTACGAGCAGTACTTC. Its translation is CASSRGSPSYEQYF.

In this sample, this clonotype turned up many times. The chain uses TRBV20-1 and TRBJ2-1; a possible D gene is TRBD1 (5 bases). The V and J ends lost 3 bases and 0 bases respectively, with 15 bases between them. The germline gives CDR1 DFQATT, CDR2 SNEGSKA (reference sequence). CDR3 size: 16 residues. The CDR3 protein is CSARGPGPSSYNEQFF. The DNA of the CDR3 is TGCAGTGCTAGGGGGCCAGGCCCAAGCTCCTACAATGAGCAGTTCTTC.

This clonotype was recorded at least ten times. CDR3: CASSQKPNTEAFF. In DNA form, the CDR3 reads TGTGCCAGCAGCCAGAAGCCGAACACTGAAGCTTTCTTT. J is TRBJ1-1 and V is TRBV14; no clear D gene. Trimming left V 3 bases short and J 1 base short, with 6 bases between. Germline-derived CDR1 and CDR2 are SGHDN and FVKESK. This CDR3 is built from 13 residues.

In this sample, this clonotype turned up many times. The V gene is TRBV20-1, the J gene TRBJ2-3; 9 nucleotides agree with TRBD2. The length of the CDR3 is 13 residues. The germline CDR1 and CDR2 sequences are DFQATT and SNEGSKA (reference sequence). V lost 2 bases, J lost 7 bases, and 4 bases stayed unmatched. CDR3 residues: CSARRRGGNTQYF. The DNA of the CDR3 is TGCAGTGCTAGAAGGCGGGGGGGCAATACGCAGTATTTT.

This clonotype was counted ten times or more. CDR3 nucleotides: TGCGCCAGCAGCCAAGACGGTCGAACTAATGAAAAACTGTTTTTT. Translating gives CASSQDGRTNEKLFF. V and J are TRBV5-1 and TRBJ1-4; D unclear. V was pared by 4 bases and J by 1 base, with 11 bases between. This CDR3 has 15 residues. The germline V gene has CDR1 SGHRS and CDR2 YFSETQ. Supplemented by reference TRBV5-1 and TRBJ1-4, the full variable domain reads KAGVTQTPRYLIKTRGQQVTLSCSPISGHRSVSWYQQTPGQGLQFLFEYFSETQRNKGNFPGRFSGRQFSNSRSEMNVSTLELGDSALYLCASSQDGRTNEKLFFGSGTQLSVL.

This clonotype has ten or more counts. The chain recombines TRBV4-1 with TRBJ1-4; unclear D gene. Trimming pared 7 bases from V and 4 bases from J, leaving 19 bases between. This CDR3 contains 16 residues. Germline V CDR1 and CDR2: MGHRA, YSYEKL. CDR3 protein: CASTPAGPIVNEKLFF. For the CDR3, the DNA is TGCGCCAGCACCCCTGCAGGTCCTATCGTTAATGAAAAACTGTTTTTT.

About this clonotype: The conserved final phenylalanine or tryptophan is absent from the CDR3, which likely points to a read error. The DNA is omitted, as the CDR3 cannot be located on it reliably, and the CDR3 follows TCRdb's listing. The gene calls are TRBV11-2 and TRBJ2-7; the D call TRBD1 from the table was never checked on the DNA. The CDR3 length is 9 residues, termini included. Per germline, CDR1 SGHAT and CDR2 FQNNGV. CDR3 amino acids: CASSLDRRQ.

This clonotype was seen only a few times. V and J are TRBV12-3 or TRBV12-4 and TRBJ1-2; D remains ambiguous. V was cut by 1 base and J by 4 bases, with 10 bases left in between. The CDR3 runs 14 residues. The CDR3 sequence is CASSLGRTAYGYTF. The CDR3 DNA sequence: TGTGCCAGCAGTTTAGGGCGGACGGCCTATGGCTACACCTTC.

This rearrangement joins TRBV7-2 to TRBJ2-1; TRBD2 might be the D (6 bases). Germline CDR1 and CDR2: SGHTA and FQGNSA. The CDR3 consists of 17 residues. The V and J ends lost 1 base and 0 bases respectively, with 13 bases between them. CDR3: CASSLGGGMISYNEQFF. The CDR3 DNA reads as TGTGCCAGCAGCTTAGGAGGCGGGATGATCTCCTACAATGAGCAGTTCTTC.